Listed here are 25 T cell receptor beta chains from one sample, sequenced in a study of blood T cells in healthy people across ages. Alongside a J-beta primer mix, a sample-barcoded 5' primer served in a second PCR lasting roughly 6 to 12 cycles. TCRdb itself ran the 5' RACE reads through MiXCR, one entry per CDR3 protein. The table records 1,500,000 or so distinct CDR3 sequences, 45% to 70% of them present only once. The sample consisted of blood. The receptors were gathered from a man between 18 and 35 years old in good health.

The chain is built from TRBV7-6 and TRBJ1-2; unclear D gene. Germline V gives CDR1 SGHVS, CDR2 FNYEAQ. The length of the CDR3 is 13 residues. The V and J ends lost 1 base and 1 base respectively, with 4 bases between them. The CDR3 reads CASSLEINYGYTF. CDR3 sequence (DNA): TGTGCCAGCAGCTTAGAAATTAACTATGGCTACACCTTC.

The gene calls are TRBV14 and TRBJ2-1; unclear D gene. Trimming pared 3 bases from V and 8 bases from J, leaving 11 bases between. The CDR3 loop spans 13 amino acids. Germline V gives CDR1 SGHDN, CDR2 FVKESK. The CDR3 here is CASSQRQFDEQFF. The CDR3 DNA is TGTGCCAGCAGCCAGCGACAATTCGATGAGCAGTTCTTC.

The chain has TRBV9 and TRBJ1-1; TRBD1 matches 7 bases. Germline CDR1 is SGDLS and CDR2 is YYNGEE. The CDR3 has 15 residues. After removal of 3 bases from V and 4 bases from J, the junction contained 9 bases not matched to a gene. The CDR3 nucleotides are TGTGCCAGCAGCGACCCTATAACAGGGGCCACTGAAGCTTTCTTT. It encodes CASSDPITGATEAFF.

The chain recombines TRBV5-6 with TRBJ2-3; D uncertain. Germline CDR1 is SGHDT and CDR2 is YYEEEE. CDR3 length: 14 amino acids. The V end lost 7 bases, the J end lost 6 bases, and 18 bases lay between the germline ends. CDR3 coding DNA: TGTGCCAGCTGGCCGGGCTATAGGAGCGATACGCAGTATTTT. As protein: CASWPGYRSDTQYF.

V is TRBV10-3 and J is TRBJ1-1; the match to TRBD1 covers 10 bases. Germline-derived CDR1 and CDR2 are ENHRY and SYGVKD. CDR3 size: 16 residues. V shed 4 bases and J 4 bases; nucleotides not matched to a gene: 9. The CDR3 region has the DNA TGTGCCATCAGTGGAGACCGGGACAGGGGTGGCACTGAAGCTTTCTTT. Its translation: CAISGDRDRGGTEAFF.

The CDR3: CASSVGRGWDTQYF. The CDR3 DNA reads TGTGCCAGCAGCGTAGGGCGGGGGTGGGATACGCAGTATTTT. The rearrangement links TRBV9 to TRBJ2-3, with 7 bases that match TRBD2. The CDR3 contains 14 residues. V dropped 0 bases and J dropped 6; count of bases not matched to a gene: 4. Germline CDR1 is SGDLS and CDR2 is YYNGEE.

The chain joins TRBV29-1 to TRBJ2-7, with D perhaps matching TRBD2 (5 bases). Trimming shortened V by 0 bases and J by 3 bases, and 15 bases separated the two germline ends. CDR3 length equals 15 residues. Germline CDR1 SQVTM, CDR2 ANQGSEA. This chain's CDR3 is CSVEDPVGENYEQYF. DNA for the CDR3: TGCAGCGTTGAAGATCCGGTGGGAGAGAACTACGAGCAGTACTTC.

The rearrangement uses TRBV15 and TRBJ1-4; unclear D gene. This CDR3 comprises 12 residues. V was clipped by 2 bases and J by 8 bases, with 6 bases between them. The germline V gene has CDR1 LNHNV and CDR2 YYDKDF (reference sequence). Here the CDR3 reads CATSRIGEKLFF. CDR3 bases: TGTGCCACCAGCAGAATCGGGGAAAAACTGTTTTTT.

V gene TRBV29-1 combines with J gene TRBJ2-7; D is unclear. The V gene lost 7 bases and the J gene lost 6 bases, with 19 bases spanning the gap. Germline V lookup: CDR1 SQVTM, CDR2 ANQGSEA. The CDR3 has 13 amino acids. The CDR3 DNA follows: TGCAGCGCCCATGATATAAGGATGAGCGAGCAGTACTTC. Amino acid sequence: CSAHDIRMSEQYF.

This clonotype was observed a handful of times. The chain combines TRBV4-2 with TRBJ2-5, with no clear D. The end of the DNA is better explained by TRBJ2-7, so the J call may be wrong. The CDR3 is 14 amino acids. Germline V gene sequence: CDR1 LGHNA, CDR2 YNFKEQ. The DNA for the CDR3 is TGTGCCAGCAGCCACCTGACGGGCGTCTACGAGCAGTACTTC. Protein product: CASSHLTGVYEQYF.

The V gene is TRBV25-1, the J gene TRBJ2-4; 7 bases are shared with TRBD1. The DNA matches TRBJ2-7 better at its end, which makes the J call doubtful. Germline CDR1 reads MGHDK; CDR2 reads SYGVNS. The CDR3 spans 14 residues. CDR3 in amino acids: CASRETGKFHEQYF. CDR3 DNA: TGTGCCAGCAGGGAGACAGGGAAGTTCCACGAGCAGTACTTC.

V usage is TRBV4-3 and J usage is TRBJ2-7; D not resolved. The CDR3 covers 14 residues. Trimming removed 1 base at V and 3 bases at J, with 10 bases between. The germline gives CDR1 LGHNA, CDR2 YSLEER. CDR3 sequence reads: CASSQGWVGYEQYF. CDR3 DNA: TGCGCCAGCAGCCAAGGATGGGTCGGCTACGAGCAGTACTTC.

The rearrangement links TRBV28 to TRBJ2-7; no clear D gene. The CDR3 length is 14 residues. Germline-derived CDR1 and CDR2 are MDHEN and SYDVKM. Trimming removed 5 bases from V and 3 bases from J, with 14 bases in between. In nucleotides, the CDR3 is TGTGCCAGCAGTCATGGCCGGAACCACTACGAGCAGTACTTC. Amino acid sequence: CASSHGRNHYEQYF. Full variable domain (outside the CDR3, taken from reference TRBV28 and TRBJ2-7): DVKVTQSSRYLVKRTGEKVFLECVQDMDHENMFWYRQDPGLGLRLIYFSYDVKMKEKGDIPEGYSVSREKKERFSLILESASTNQTSMYLCASSHGRNHYEQYFGPGTRLTVT.

The chain couples TRBV12-3 or TRBV12-4 to TRBJ2-2; TRBD2 matches at 11 bases. With V trimmed by 6 bases and J by 6 bases, 3 bases remained unmatched. CDR3 length: 14 residues. The CDR3 coding sequence is TGTGCCAGCAGCTTTAGCGGGAGGGCCGGGGAGCTGTTTTTT. This gives the protein CASSFSGRAGELFF.

The V gene is TRBV10-3, the J gene TRBJ2-3; TRBD1 or TRBD2 may be the D gene (5 bases each). CDR3 size: 13 residues. Trimming cost V 6 bases and J 2 bases, with 9 bases left between them. Germline V gene data show CDR1 as ENHRY and CDR2 as SYGVKD. The DNA of the CDR3 is TGTGCCATCAGCCGGGGCCTCACAGATACGCAGTATTTT. Translated: CAISRGLTDTQYF.

Ten or more counts support this clonotype. This chain links TRBV20-1 with TRBJ2-5; TRBD1 might be the D (7 bases). CDR1 is DFQATT, CDR2 SNEGSKA, per germline (reference sequence). The V end lost 5 bases, the J end lost 1 base, and 11 bases lay between the germline ends. The CDR3 length is 13 residues. The chain's CDR3 is CSAGQGGQETQYF. The CDR3 DNA is TGCAGTGCTGGTCAGGGGGGCCAAGAGACCCAGTACTTC.

This chain uses TRBV20-1 with TRBJ2-4; weak D call: TRBD2 (5 bases). The DNA end is a closer match to TRBJ2-7, so the J assignment may be wrong. The CDR3 totals 13 residues. The germline gives CDR1 DFQATT, CDR2 SNEGSKA (reference sequence). The CDR3 loop is CSARALVGNEQYF. For the CDR3, the DNA is TGCAGTGCTAGAGCACTAGTTGGTAACGAGCAGTACTTC.

With regard to this clonotype: This sequence may be a read error, since a much larger clone differs from it by one base. This chain connects TRBV2 to TRBJ2-3, with 10 nucleotides matching TRBD2. From germline, CDR1 is SNHLY and CDR2 FYNNEI. CDR3 size: 13 residues. The CDR3 region is CVGGLASTDTQYF. As DNA, the CDR3 is TGTGTCGGGGGACTAGCGTCGACAGATACGCAGTATTTT.

This chain's CDR3 is CASSQDSPIGGMNTEAFF. DNA for the CDR3: TGTGCCAGCAGCCAAGATTCCCCTATCGGGGGGATGAACACTGAAGCTTTCTTT. The J gene is TRBJ1-1, the V gene TRBV4-2, with D possibly matching TRBD1 (5 bases). Germline CDR1 is LGHNA and CDR2 is YNFKEQ. V lost 0 bases and J 0 bases, leaving 17 bases between the germline ends. This CDR3 has 18 amino acids.

The gene calls are TRBV20-1 and TRBJ2-7; 8 positions match TRBD1. The CDR3 has 13 amino acids. From germline, CDR1 is DFQATT and CDR2 SNEGSKA (reference sequence). V gave up 5 bases and J gave up 4 bases; unmatched junction bases: 7. The CDR3 loop is CSASQGAGYEQYF. The CDR3 region has the DNA TGCAGTGCTTCGCAGGGGGCAGGGTACGAGCAGTACTTC.

This chain joins TRBV6-1 and TRBJ2-5; 7 bases line up with TRBD2. TRBJ2-7 matches the DNA end more closely, so the J call is doubtful. CDR3 size: 19 residues. Looked up from germline, CDR1 is MNHNS and CDR2 is SASEGT. The CDR3 DNA follows: TGTGCCAGCAGCCGTTATGGCCCAAGAACGGCGGGGGACGTCTACGAGCAGTACTTC. This translates into CASSRYGPRTAGDVYEQYF.

This rearrangement joins TRBV29-1 to TRBJ2-5, with D hard to call. V lost 6 bases, J lost 3 bases, and 11 bases lay in between. CDR3 length equals 12 residues. Germline V gene lookup returns CDR1 SQVTM and CDR2 ANQGSEA. CDR3: CSVDQIKETQYF. The CDR3 coding sequence is TGCAGCGTCGACCAGATTAAAGAGACCCAGTACTTC.

This clonotype was seen only a few times. The rearrangement joins TRBV29-1 to TRBJ2-2; perhaps D is TRBD1 or TRBD2 (5 bases each). Trimming left V 4 bases short and J 5 bases short, with 8 bases between. Germline V lookup: CDR1 SQVTM, CDR2 ANQGSEA. The CDR3 totals 12 residues. CDR3 DNA: TGCAGCGTTGTTTGGGGGACCGGGGAGCTGTTTTTT. It translates to CSVVWGTGELFF.

A few counts support this clonotype. The chain recombines TRBV15 with TRBJ2-7, with no clear D. V shed 3 bases and J shed 3 bases, with 3 bases lying between them. Per the germline V gene, CDR1 is LNHNV and CDR2 is YYDKDF (reference sequence). CDR3 length: 11 amino acids. DNA of the CDR3: TGTGCCACCAGCAGTAACTACGAGCAGTACTTC. Amino acid sequence: CATSSNYEQYF. The full variable domain, completed using reference TRBV15 and TRBJ2-7, is DAMVIQNPRYQVTQFGKPVTLSCSQTLNHNVMYWYQQKSSQAPKLLFHYYDKDFNNEADTPDNFQSRRPNTSFCFLDIRSPGLGDTAMYLCATSSNYEQYFGPGTRLTVT.

This chain joins TRBV29-1 and TRBJ2-5; D unclear. CDR3 size: 13 residues. The ends were cut back, 5 bases at V and 0 bases at J, with 10 bases in the middle. The germline V gene has CDR1 SQVTM and CDR2 ANQGSEA. CDR3 loop: CSVTAVYQETQYF. Written as DNA, the CDR3 is TGCAGCGTTACAGCAGTGTACCAAGAGACCCAGTACTTC.